The sample holds a few counts of the clone carrying this TCR beta chain. Its antigen is currently unknown. Reverse transcribing all isolated RNA meant expressed TCRB transcripts were sequenced. TCRdb keeps only in-frame clones here, not all; method: immunoSEQ multiplex PCR. This table has roughly 260,000 clones, around 9.9% appearing once. This sample stems from a study of beta chain features in type 1 diabetes. Study as a whole: Healthy donors, compared against patients, showed similar age, gender and cell yields.

CDR1 and CDR2 from the germline V gene are SGHTA and FQGTGA. Trimming stripped 1 base from V and 7 bases from J, with 10 bases between. This CDR3 contains 13 residues. Study-wide results and limits: The study found moderately but significantly shorter TCRB CDR3s in all four CD4+ subsets of Type 1 diabetes patients. Sampled from patients, naive, central memory and Treg TCRB repertoires appeared more similar than those sampled from healthy donors.

The rearrangement uses TRBV7-3 and TRBJ1-2, with a weak D call TRBD1 (6 bases). Sequencing used naive CD4+ T cells from blood. This receptor was obtained from a man in his thirties or forties with type 1 diabetes. The DNA of the CDR3 is TGTGCCAGCAGCTTAAGGAGGGGGGGTGGCTACACCTTC. This translates into CASSLRRGGGYTF. The variable domain in full, completed from reference TRBV7-3 and TRBJ1-2, reads GAGVSQTPSNKVTEKGKYVELRCDPISGHTALYWYRQSLGQGPEFLIYFQGTGAADDSGLPNDRFFAVRPEGSVSTLKIQRTERGDSAVYLCASSLRRGGGYTFGSGTRLTVV.